The subject of this entry is one T cell receptor beta chain. The antigen remains unidentified. The sample is drawn from a study of radiation and T cells in renal cell carcinoma. Sample treatment: treatment-naive control, cytoreductive nephrectomy. Notes on the study in general: Compared with controls, irradiated tumors had more, larger dominant CDR3 motifs.

V was pared by 1 base and J by 3 bases, with 8 bases between. The germline gives CDR1 SGDLS, CDR2 YYNGEE. This CDR3 is built from 13 residues. Sequencing was performed with immunoSEQ multiplex PCR; in TCRdb, only in-frame clones are kept and a portion is missing. The data show about 10,000 clones, 50% to 60% seen once. The clonotype was recovered from a man aged 40-50 years with renal cell carcinoma. The material sequenced was tumor tissue, taken from a patient whose treatment was nephrectomy without radiotherapy. The rearrangement uses TRBV9 and TRBJ2-7; D not certain. For the CDR3, the DNA is TGTGCCAGCAGCGTACATTGGAACTACGAGCAGTACTTC. This encodes CASSVHWNYEQYF.